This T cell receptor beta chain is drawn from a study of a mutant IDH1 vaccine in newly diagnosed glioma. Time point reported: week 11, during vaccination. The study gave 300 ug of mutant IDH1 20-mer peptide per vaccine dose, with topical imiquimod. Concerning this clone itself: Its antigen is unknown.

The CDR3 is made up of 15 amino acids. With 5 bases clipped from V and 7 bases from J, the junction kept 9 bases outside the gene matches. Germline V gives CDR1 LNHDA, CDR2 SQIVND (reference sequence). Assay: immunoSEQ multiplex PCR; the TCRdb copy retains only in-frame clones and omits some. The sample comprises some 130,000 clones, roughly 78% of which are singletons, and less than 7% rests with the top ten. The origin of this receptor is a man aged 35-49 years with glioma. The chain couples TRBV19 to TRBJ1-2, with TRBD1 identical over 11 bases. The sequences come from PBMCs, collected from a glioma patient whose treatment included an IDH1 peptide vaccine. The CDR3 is CASSPWDRGFAGYTF. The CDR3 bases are TGTGCCAGTAGTCCGTGGGACAGGGGGTTTGCTGGCTACACCTTC.